This TCR beta chain emerged from a study of cytomegalovirus exposure and HLA in healthy donors. Study observations and caveats: The study dropped some indistinguishable V segments, TRBV6-2 and TRBV6-3 among them.

This CDR3 is built from 14 residues. The V gene's germline CDR1 is SNHLY and CDR2 FYNNEI. V lost 6 bases and J lost 6, with 15 bases in between. 13 Jbeta primers and 60 Vbeta primers were used for the PCR. Sequenced by immunoSEQ multiplex PCR; TCRdb stores in-frame clones only, minus some. Altogether 66,000 or so clones are present, 70% to 90% being singletons, with the ten largest covering roughly 1.6%. On this clone itself: Its antigen is currently unknown.

What was sequenced was PBMCs. The TCR was taken from a man aged 25 to 45 in good health and CMV-seropositive. The chain recombines TRBV2 with TRBJ2-1, with D maybe TRBD1 (5 bases). CDR3 in DNA: TGTGCCAGCAGGGACCTCGAACAGGTCAATGAGCAGTTCTTC. Protein sequence: CASRDLEQVNEQFF.